The 3 T cell receptor beta chains presented below share a single source sample, sequenced in a study of metastatic and nonmetastatic thyroid tumors. TCRdb recomputed clones from the PCR reads via MiXCR. Counted here are 10,000 to 15,000 clones, 27% occurring once; the ten biggest clones make up about 19%. Patients were all untreated before their thyroid surgery. The sequenced material came from tumor tissue. The origin of the receptors is a female donor with papillary thyroid cancer or a benign thyroid nodule (not recorded which). Some clones in this sample may be carry-over from other donors' samples.

The chain carries TRBV7-3 and TRBJ1-2; the match to TRBD1 covers 9 bases. Losses at the gene ends were 3 bases for V and 5 bases for J; bases not matched to a gene: 1. The CDR3 is made up of 13 amino acids. The germline V gene has CDR1 SGHTA and CDR2 FQGTGA. The CDR3 DNA reads TGTGCCAGCAGCTTTGGACAGGGGTATGGCTACACCTTC. It encodes CASSFGQGYGYTF. Using reference TRBV7-3 and TRBJ1-2 for the parts outside the CDR3, the full variable domain is GAGVSQTPSNKVTEKGKYVELRCDPISGHTALYWYRQSLGQGPEFLIYFQGTGAADDSGLPNDRFFAVRPEGSVSTLKIQRTERGDSAVYLCASSFGQGYGYTFGSGTRLTVV.

This clone has only a few counts. The J gene is TRBJ1-5, the V gene TRBV6-2 or TRBV6-3; the D is unclear. Germline V gene sequence: CDR1 MNHEY, CDR2 SVGEGT. The germline V and J ends were trimmed by 11 bases and 11 bases, with 7 bases remaining between them. The CDR3 has 8 residues. In nucleotides, the CDR3 is TGTGCCGGGCCGTCCCAGCATTTT. This codes for CAGPSQHF.

This clone has at least ten counts. A much larger clone lies one base from this, so it may be a read error. The V and J genes are TRBV14 and TRBJ2-1; 9 nucleotides match TRBD1. From germline, CDR1 is SGHDN and CDR2 FVKESK. The CDR3 loop spans 15 amino acids. CDR3 protein: CASSQWDRAFNERFF. CDR3 in DNA: TGTGCCAGCAGCCAATGGGACAGGGCGTTCAATGAGCGGTTCTTC.